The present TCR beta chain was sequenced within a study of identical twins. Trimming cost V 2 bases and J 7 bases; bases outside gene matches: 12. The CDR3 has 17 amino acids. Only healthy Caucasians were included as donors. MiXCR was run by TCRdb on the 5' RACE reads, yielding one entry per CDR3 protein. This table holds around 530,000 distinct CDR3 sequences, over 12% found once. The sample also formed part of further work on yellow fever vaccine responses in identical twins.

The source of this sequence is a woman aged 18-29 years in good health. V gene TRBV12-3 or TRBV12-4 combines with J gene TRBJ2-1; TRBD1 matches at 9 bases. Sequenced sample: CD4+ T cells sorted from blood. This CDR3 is CASSLLGSTGGMNEQFF. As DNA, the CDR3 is TGTGCCAGCAGTTTATTGGGGTCCACAGGGGGCATGAATGAGCAGTTCTTC.